The 14 T cell receptor beta chains given below trace back to one sample, sequenced in a study of OX40 agonist ivuxolimab in advanced cancers. The data were produced by immunoSEQ multiplex PCR, yet TCRdb's version contains in-frame clones alone and is incomplete. The table lists some 84,000 clones, roughly 89% of them singletons, with about 0.2% in the top ten. Sequenced here: CD4+ or CD8+ T cells sorted from blood, sampled in a trial of the OX40 agonist ivuxolimab. The receptor source for this set is an adult with an advanced solid tumor such as melanoma, head and neck, liver or kidney cancer.

On this clone: The identical CDR3 is also encoded by other nucleotide sequences in the sample. This sequence joins TRBV6-5 and TRBJ1-2; a possible D gene is TRBD1 (5 bases). The CDR3 length is 15 residues. Germline loops: CDR1 MNHEY, CDR2 SVGAGI. Trimming pared 9 bases from V and 2 bases from J, leaving 19 bases between. CDR3 sequence (DNA): TGTGCCAGTAGTCCTCGAGGGTACAGGAACTATGGCTACACCTTC. The encoded protein is CASSPRGYRNYGYTF.

The rearrangement joins TRBV7-9 to TRBJ2-1; TRBD1 agrees at 9 bases. The CDR3 runs 15 residues. Germline V CDR1 and CDR2: SEHNR, FQNEAQ (reference sequence). Trimming at V came to 4 bases and at J to 7 bases, leaving 8 bases not matched to a gene. The DNA for the CDR3 is TGTGCCAGCAGCTCGAGGGGACAGGGATTGAATGAGCAGTTCTTC. Translated: CASSSRGQGLNEQFF. The entire variable domain, with the rest obtained from reference TRBV7-9 and TRBJ2-1, is as follows: DTGVSQNPRHKITKRGQNVTFRCDPISEHNRLYWYRQTLGQGPEFLTYFQNEAQLEKSRLLSDRFSAERPKGSFSTLEIQRTEQGDSAMYLCASSSRGQGLNEQFFGPGTRLTVL.

CDR3 nucleotides: TGCGCCAGCAGCTTGCGGGGCGGGTCCTTCATCCCAACTAGCACAGATACGCAGTATTTT. As protein: CASSLRGGSFIPTSTDTQYF. The rearrangement joins TRBV5-1 to TRBJ2-3; the D call may be TRBD1 or TRBD2 (5 bases each). CDR1 is SGHRS and CDR2 is YFSETQ in the germline V gene. The V end was cut by 1 base, the J end by 0 bases, with 24 bases between. The CDR3 has 20 amino acids.

In its sample, this clone was seen once. The chain joins TRBV7-9 to TRBJ1-1; no clear D gene. Trimming took 3 bases from V and 4 from J, leaving 12 bases between them. CDR1 and CDR2 (germline): SEHNR, FQNEAQ (reference sequence). This CDR3 spans 14 amino acids. For the CDR3, the DNA is TGTGCCAGCAGCTTGCGGGATAGGAGCACTGAAGCTTTCTTT. This encodes CASSLRDRSTEAFF.

The chain has TRBV18 and TRBJ1-2, with TRBD1 matching over 9 bases. The CDR3 is made up of 14 amino acids. Per germline, CDR1 KGHSH and CDR2 LQKENI. Trimming removed 6 bases from V and 4 bases from J; junction bases left unmatched: 6. Here the CDR3 DNA reads TGTGCCAGCTCCCGCACAGGGGGCCCCTATGGCTACACCTTC. This translates into CASSRTGGPYGYTF.

The chain links TRBV5-1 to TRBJ2-6, with 7 bases identical to TRBD1. With 1 base clipped from V and 0 bases from J, the junction kept 7 bases outside the gene matches. There are 18 residues in the CDR3. The germline CDR1 and CDR2 sequences are SGHRS and YFSETQ. CDR3: CASSLKGTASSGANVLTF. DNA of the CDR3: TGCGCCAGCAGCTTGAAAGGGACAGCGAGCTCTGGGGCCAACGTCCTGACTTTC.

This chain links TRBV13 with TRBJ2-7; 7 bases map to TRBD2. V was clipped by 3 bases and J by 6 bases; unmatched bases: 5. The CDR3 length is 13 residues. Germline lookup yields CDR1 PRHDT and CDR2 FYEKMQ (reference sequence). The CDR3 is CASSLLGGVEQYF. In DNA, the CDR3 is TGTGCCAGCAGCTTGTTGGGAGGGGTCGAGCAGTACTTC.

The J gene is TRBJ1-2, the V gene TRBV28; a weak D match, TRBD1 (6 bases). The CDR3 extends over 15 amino acids. V was cut by 2 bases and J by 5 bases, with 15 bases left in between. CDR1 is MDHEN and CDR2 is SYDVKM in the germline V gene. In nucleotides, the CDR3 is TGTGCCAGCAGTTTAGGGGGCAGGGCGGGGTATGGCTACACCTTC. This sequence encodes CASSLGGRAGYGYTF.

The chain employs TRBV30 and TRBJ1-2; D uncertain. The CDR3 extends over 15 amino acids. V dropped 2 bases and J dropped 4 bases, with 17 bases sitting between them. CDR1 and CDR2 (germline): GTSNPN, SVGIG (reference sequence). The CDR3 DNA is TGTGCCTGGAGTTTGGGTTCTTCGGCGGCCTATGGCTACACCTTC. Protein product: CAWSLGSSAAYGYTF.

This chain links TRBV6-6 with TRBJ2-7; D not certain. The CDR3 covers 12 residues. V was cut by 6 bases and J by 0 bases, with 6 bases left in between. Germline CDR1 and CDR2: MNHNY and SVGAGI (reference sequence). CDR3 loop: CASSPSSYEQYV. The CDR3 DNA is TGTGCCAGCAGCCCTAGCTCCTACGAGCAGTACGTC.

This chain connects TRBV6-5 to TRBJ1-5; D uncertain. The length of the CDR3 is 15 residues. Germline V gene lookup returns CDR1 MNHEY and CDR2 SVGAGI. The ends were cut back, 6 bases at V and 3 bases at J, with 15 bases in the middle. The CDR3 DNA is TGTGCCAGCAGCCCCGAGGGTGGCCCCAATCAGCCCCAGCATTTT. It codes for CASSPEGGPNQPQHF.

This chain connects TRBV5-1 to TRBJ2-2; D unresolved. The CDR3 length is 13 residues. With 0 bases removed from V and 6 bases from J, the gap between germline ends came to 6 bases. Germline CDR1 reads SGHRS; CDR2 reads YFSETQ. In nucleotides, the CDR3 is TGCGCCAGCAGCTTGGGTCTGTCCGGGGAGCTGTTTTTT. Its translation is CASSLGLSGELFF.

V and J are TRBV7-8 and TRBJ1-4; D may be TRBD1 (5 bases). Germline V gene lookup returns CDR1 SGHVS and CDR2 FQNEAQ. The CDR3 runs 12 residues. The ends were cut back, 2 bases at V and 8 bases at J, with 6 bases in the middle. CDR3 residues: CASSLRDEKLFF. In DNA, the CDR3 is TGTGCCAGCAGCTTAAGGGACGAAAAACTGTTTTTT.

The chain recombines TRBV19 with TRBJ2-1, with 7 bases aligning to TRBD2. CDR1 is LNHDA and CDR2 is SQIVND in the germline V gene (reference sequence). The CDR3 has 16 amino acids. V shed 0 bases and J 4 bases; nucleotides not matched to a gene: 6. The CDR3 sequence: CASSIDASGRYNEQFF. The CDR3 region has the DNA TGTGCCAGTAGTATAGACGCTAGCGGAAGATACAATGAGCAGTTCTTC.